The clone carrying this T cell receptor beta chain was observed a few times. One junction end does not reproduce the germline sequence, and a read error may be involved. This record belongs to a study of T-cell memory formation after mild COVID-19. The CDR3 is made up of 15 amino acids. Germline V gives CDR1 KGHDR, CDR2 SFDVKD. TCRdb reprocessed the 5' RACE reads via MiXCR and lists one record per CDR3 protein. The sample carries hundreds of thousands of distinct CDR3 sequences, less than 25% recorded once. Sequencing was performed on PBMCs or a T cell subset sorted from them (not recorded which). V and J are TRBV24-1 and TRBJ1-2; 10 nucleotides align to TRBD1. The receptor comes from an adult woman who had mild COVID-19 (a few samples of this study predate the infection). Cell type and time point are not known. The CDR3 loop reads CATSDPLGTGVPLYF. For the CDR3, the DNA is TGTGCCACCAGTGATCCCCTCGGGACAGGGGTGCCTCTTTACTTC.